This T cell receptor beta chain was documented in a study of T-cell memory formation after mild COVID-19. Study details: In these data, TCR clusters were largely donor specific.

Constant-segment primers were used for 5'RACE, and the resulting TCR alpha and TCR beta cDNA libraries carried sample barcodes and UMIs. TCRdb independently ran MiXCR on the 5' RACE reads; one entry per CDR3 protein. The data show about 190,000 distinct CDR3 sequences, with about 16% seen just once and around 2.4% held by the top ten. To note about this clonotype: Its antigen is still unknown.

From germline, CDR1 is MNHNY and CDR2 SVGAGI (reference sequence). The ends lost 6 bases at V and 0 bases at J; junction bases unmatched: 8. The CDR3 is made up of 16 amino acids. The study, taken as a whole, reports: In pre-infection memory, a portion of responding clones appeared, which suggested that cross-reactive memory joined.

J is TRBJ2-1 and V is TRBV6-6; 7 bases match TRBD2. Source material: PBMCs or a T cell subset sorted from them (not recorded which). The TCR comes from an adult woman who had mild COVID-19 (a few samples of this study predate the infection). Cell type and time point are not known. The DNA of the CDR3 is TGTGCCAGCAGCCGTCTTGGCGGGAGCTCCTACAATGAGCAGTTCTTC. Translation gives CASSRLGGSSYNEQFF.